There are a few counts of the clone carrying this TCR beta chain. Its antigen is not identified. J lost 7 bases, V lost 6 bases, and 14 bases had no gene match. This CDR3 is 15 amino acids long. Germline CDR1 and CDR2: SQVTM and ANQGSEA. The data were taken from a study of identical twins. Study outcomes and limitations: Models, which agreed with sharing between unrelated individuals, nonetheless underestimated the out-of-frame TCR alpha sharing seen in monozygotic twins.

MiXCR, run by TCRdb on the 5' RACE reads, gives a single entry per CDR3 protein. This sample has under 450,000 distinct CDR3 sequences, with less than 20% found just once. Input material: naive T cells sorted from blood. V usage is TRBV29-1 and J usage is TRBJ2-2, with 7 bases aligning to TRBD1. This TCR derives from a man aged 50 to 59 in good health. CDR3 coding DNA: TGCAGCGTCGGCCAGACAGGGACCGCCAACGGGGAGCTGTTTTTT. It is translated as CSVGQTGTANGELFF.